The text below deals with one T cell receptor beta chain. Its antigen is unknown. TCRdb's table, derived via immunoSEQ multiplex PCR, lists solely in-frame clones and lacks some. The top ten hold around 7% of the sample, which has fewer than 50,000 clones, roughly 80% seen once. This sample is part of a study of T cell responses to AZD1222 COVID-19 vaccine. Regarding the study as a whole: Baseline seropositivity characterized only 5 to 7 AZD1222 recipients.

Germline CDR1 SGHDN, CDR2 FVKESK. Trimming took 3 bases from V and 0 from J, leaving 6 bases between them. The CDR3 has 14 amino acids. This receptor was taken from an adult in good health. The chain is built from TRBV14 and TRBJ2-1; D remains ambiguous. The material was peripheral blood, obtained on day 0 of AZD1222 vaccination. The CDR3 sequence is CASSQAVSYNEQFF. CDR3 coding DNA: TGTGCCAGCAGCCAGGCAGTCTCCTACAATGAGCAGTTCTTC.